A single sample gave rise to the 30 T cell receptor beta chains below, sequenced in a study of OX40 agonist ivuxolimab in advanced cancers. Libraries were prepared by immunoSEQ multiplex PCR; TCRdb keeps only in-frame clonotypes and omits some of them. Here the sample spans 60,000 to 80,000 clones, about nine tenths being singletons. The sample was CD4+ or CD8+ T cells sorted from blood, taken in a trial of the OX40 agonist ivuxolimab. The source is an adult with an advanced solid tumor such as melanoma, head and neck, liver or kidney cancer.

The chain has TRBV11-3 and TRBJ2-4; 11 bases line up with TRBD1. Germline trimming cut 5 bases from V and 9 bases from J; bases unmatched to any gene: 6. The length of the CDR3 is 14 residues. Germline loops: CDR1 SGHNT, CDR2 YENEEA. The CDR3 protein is CASSIGQGAGIQYF. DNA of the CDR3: TGTGCCAGCAGCATCGGACAGGGGGCAGGCATTCAGTACTTC.

This chain's CDR3 is CASSLTGEQYF. CDR3 in DNA: TGTGCCAGCAGCTTGACCGGGGAGCAGTACTTC. The V and J genes are TRBV5-6 and TRBJ2-7; D is ambiguous. Between the trimmed V and J ends, which lost 1 base and 7 bases, there was a span of 6 bases. CDR1 is SGHDT, CDR2 YYEEEE, per germline. This CDR3 contains 11 residues.

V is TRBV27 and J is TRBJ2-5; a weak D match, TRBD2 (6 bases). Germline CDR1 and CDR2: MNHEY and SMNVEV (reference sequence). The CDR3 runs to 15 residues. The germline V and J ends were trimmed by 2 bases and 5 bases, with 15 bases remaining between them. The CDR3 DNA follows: TGTGCCAGCAGTTTAGGTAGCGGAAGAGCGGAGACCCAGTACTTC. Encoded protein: CASSLGSGRAETQYF.

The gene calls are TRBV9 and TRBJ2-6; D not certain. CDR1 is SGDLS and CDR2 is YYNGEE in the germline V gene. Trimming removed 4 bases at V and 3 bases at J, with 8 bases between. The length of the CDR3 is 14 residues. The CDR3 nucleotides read TGTGCCAGCAGCTCGTTGTATGGGGCCAACGTCCTGACTTTC. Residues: CASSSLYGANVLTF.

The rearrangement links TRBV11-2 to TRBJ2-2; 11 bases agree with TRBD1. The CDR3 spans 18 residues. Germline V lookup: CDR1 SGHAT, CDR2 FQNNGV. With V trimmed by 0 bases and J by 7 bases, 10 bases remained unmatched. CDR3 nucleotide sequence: TGTGCCAGCAGCTTAGATGTCTGGGACAGGGGGTACGTCGGGGAGCTGTTTTTT. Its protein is CASSLDVWDRGYVGELFF.

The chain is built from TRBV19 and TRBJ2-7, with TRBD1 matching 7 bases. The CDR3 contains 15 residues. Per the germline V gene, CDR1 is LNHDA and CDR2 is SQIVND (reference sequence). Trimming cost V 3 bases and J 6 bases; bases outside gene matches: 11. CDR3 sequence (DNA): TGTGCCAGTAGTATTAGGACAGGTACCGCTATCGAGCAGTACTTC. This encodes CASSIRTGTAIEQYF.

The CDR3 sequence: CSIYRGQDVRQGYTF. CDR3 coding DNA: TGCAGCATATACCGGGGACAGGATGTCCGGCAAGGCTACACCTTC. The rearrangement joins TRBV29-1 to TRBJ1-2; 8 positions agree with TRBD1. Germline lookup yields CDR1 SQVTM and CDR2 ANQGSEA. The J segment lost 8 bases and the V segment lost 8 bases, leaving 19 bases of the junction unmatched. This CDR3 contains 15 residues.

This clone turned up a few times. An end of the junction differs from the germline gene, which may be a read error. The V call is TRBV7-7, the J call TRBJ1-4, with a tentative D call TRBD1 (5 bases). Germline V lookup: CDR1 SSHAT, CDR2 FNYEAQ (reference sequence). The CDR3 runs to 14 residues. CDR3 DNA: TGTGCTAGCAGCTTACGCAGGGACGGGGAAAAACTGTTTTTT. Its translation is CASSLRRDGEKLFF.

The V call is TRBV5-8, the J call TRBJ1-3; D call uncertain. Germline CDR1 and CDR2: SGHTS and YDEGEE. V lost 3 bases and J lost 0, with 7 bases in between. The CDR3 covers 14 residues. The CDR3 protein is CASSSWSSGNTIYF. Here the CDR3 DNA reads TGTGCCAGCAGCTCCTGGAGCTCTGGAAACACCATATATTTT.

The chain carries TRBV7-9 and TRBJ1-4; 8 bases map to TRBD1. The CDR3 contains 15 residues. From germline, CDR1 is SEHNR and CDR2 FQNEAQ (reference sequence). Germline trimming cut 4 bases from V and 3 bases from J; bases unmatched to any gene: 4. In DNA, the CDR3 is TGTGCCAGCAGCTCACTGACAGGGGCTAATGAAAAACTGTTTTTT. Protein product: CASSSLTGANEKLFF.

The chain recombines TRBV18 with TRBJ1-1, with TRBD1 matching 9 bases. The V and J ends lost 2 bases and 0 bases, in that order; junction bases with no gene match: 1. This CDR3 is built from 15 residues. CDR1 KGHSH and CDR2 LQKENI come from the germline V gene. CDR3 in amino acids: CASSPGTGMNTEAFF. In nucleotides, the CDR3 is TGTGCCAGCTCACCAGGGACAGGGATGAACACTGAAGCTTTCTTT.

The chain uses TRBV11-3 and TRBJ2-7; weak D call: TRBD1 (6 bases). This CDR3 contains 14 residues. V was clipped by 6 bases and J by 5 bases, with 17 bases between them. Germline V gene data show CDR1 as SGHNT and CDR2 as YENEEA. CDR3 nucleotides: TGTGCCAGCAGTTCCGGGACAATGAAGGACGAGCAGTACTTC. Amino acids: CASSSGTMKDEQYF.

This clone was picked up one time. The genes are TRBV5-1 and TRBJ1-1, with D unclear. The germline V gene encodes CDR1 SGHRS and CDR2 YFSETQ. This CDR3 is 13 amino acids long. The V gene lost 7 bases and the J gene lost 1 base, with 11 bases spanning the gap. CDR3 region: CASAITQNTEAFF. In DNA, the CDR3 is TGCGCCAGCGCTATAACGCAGAACACTGAAGCTTTCTTT. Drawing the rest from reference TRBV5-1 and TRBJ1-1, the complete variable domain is KAGVTQTPRYLIKTRGQQVTLSCSPISGHRSVSWYQQTPGQGLQFLFEYFSETQRNKGNFPGRFSGRQFSNSRSEMNVSTLELGDSALYLCASAITQNTEAFFGQGTRLTVV.

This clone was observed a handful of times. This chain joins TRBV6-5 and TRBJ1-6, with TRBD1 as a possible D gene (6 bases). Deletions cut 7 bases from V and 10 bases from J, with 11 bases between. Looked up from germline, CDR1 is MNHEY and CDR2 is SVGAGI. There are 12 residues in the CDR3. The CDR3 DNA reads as TGTGCCAGCAAGGAGGGGGGATCACCCCTCCACTTT. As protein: CASKEGGSPLHF.

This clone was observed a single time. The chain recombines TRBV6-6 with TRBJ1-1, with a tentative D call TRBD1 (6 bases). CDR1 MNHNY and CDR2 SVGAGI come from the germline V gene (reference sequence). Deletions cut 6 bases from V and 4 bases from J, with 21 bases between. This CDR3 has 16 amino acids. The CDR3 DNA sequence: TGTGCCAGCAGGCCCCGGGACATAAAGAGGGGCACTGAAGCTTTCTTT. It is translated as CASRPRDIKRGTEAFF.

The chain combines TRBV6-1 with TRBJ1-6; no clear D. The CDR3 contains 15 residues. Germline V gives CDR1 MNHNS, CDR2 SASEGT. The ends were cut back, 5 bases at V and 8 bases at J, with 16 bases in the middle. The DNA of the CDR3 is TGTGCCAGCAGTAGGAATGGGGTTCGGGATTCACCCCTCCACTTT. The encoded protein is CASSRNGVRDSPLHF.

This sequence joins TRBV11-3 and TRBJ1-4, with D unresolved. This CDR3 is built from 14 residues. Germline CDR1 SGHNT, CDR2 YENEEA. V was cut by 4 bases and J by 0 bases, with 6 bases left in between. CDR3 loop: CASSSGATNEKLFF. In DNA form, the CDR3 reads TGTGCCAGCAGCTCAGGTGCAACTAATGAAAAACTGTTTTTT. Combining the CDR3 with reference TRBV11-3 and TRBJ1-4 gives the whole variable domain EAGVVQSPRYKIIEKKQPVAFWCNPISGHNTLYWYLQNLGQGPELLIRYENEEAVDDSQLPKDRFSAERLKGVDSTLKIQPAELGDSAVYLCASSSGATNEKLFFGSGTQLSVL.

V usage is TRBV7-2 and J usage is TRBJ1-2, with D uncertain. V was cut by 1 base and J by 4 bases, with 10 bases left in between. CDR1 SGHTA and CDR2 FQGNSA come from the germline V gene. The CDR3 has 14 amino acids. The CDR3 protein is CASSLEGSSYGYTF. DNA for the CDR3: TGTGCCAGCAGCTTAGAAGGTAGCTCCTATGGCTACACCTTC. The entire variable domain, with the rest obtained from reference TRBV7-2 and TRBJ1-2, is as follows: GAGVSQSPSNKVTEKGKDVELRCDPISGHTALYWYRQSLGQGLEFLIYFQGNSAPDKSGLPSDRFSAERTGGSVSTLTIQRTQQEDSAVYLCASSLEGSSYGYTFGSGTRLTVV.

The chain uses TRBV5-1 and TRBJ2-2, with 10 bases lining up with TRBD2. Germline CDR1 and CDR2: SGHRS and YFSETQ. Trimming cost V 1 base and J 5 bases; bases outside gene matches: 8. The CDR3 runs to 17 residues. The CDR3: CASSLLPSGGLTGELFF. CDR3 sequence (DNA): TGCGCCAGCAGCTTGTTGCCTAGCGGGGGTTTGACCGGGGAGCTGTTTTTT.

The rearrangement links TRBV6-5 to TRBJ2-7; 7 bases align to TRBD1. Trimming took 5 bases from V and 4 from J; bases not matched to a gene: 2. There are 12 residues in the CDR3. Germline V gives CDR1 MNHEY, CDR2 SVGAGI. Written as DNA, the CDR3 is TGTGCCAGCAGTGGGACAGATTACGAGCAGTACTTC. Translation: CASSGTDYEQYF.

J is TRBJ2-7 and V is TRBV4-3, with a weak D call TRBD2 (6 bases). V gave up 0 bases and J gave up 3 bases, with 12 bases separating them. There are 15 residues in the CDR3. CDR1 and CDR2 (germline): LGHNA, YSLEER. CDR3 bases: TGCGCCAGCAGCCAAGATTTTGCGGGGTACTACGAGCAGTACTTC. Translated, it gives CASSQDFAGYYEQYF.

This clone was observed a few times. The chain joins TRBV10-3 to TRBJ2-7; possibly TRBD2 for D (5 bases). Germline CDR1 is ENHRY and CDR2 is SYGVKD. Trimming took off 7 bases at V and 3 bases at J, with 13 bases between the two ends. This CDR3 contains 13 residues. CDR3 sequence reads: CAITFNRGYEQYF. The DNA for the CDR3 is TGTGCCATCACCTTCAACCGGGGCTACGAGCAGTACTTC.

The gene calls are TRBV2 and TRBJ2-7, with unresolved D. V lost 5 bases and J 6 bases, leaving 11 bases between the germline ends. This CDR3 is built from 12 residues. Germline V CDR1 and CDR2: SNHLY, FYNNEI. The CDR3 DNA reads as TGTGCCAGCAGTACCGCCGGAATCGAGCAGTACTTC. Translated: CASSTAGIEQYF.

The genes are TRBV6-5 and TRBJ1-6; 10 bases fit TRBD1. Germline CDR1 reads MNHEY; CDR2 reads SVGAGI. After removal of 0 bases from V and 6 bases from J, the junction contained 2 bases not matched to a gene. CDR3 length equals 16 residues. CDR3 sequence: CASSYSRDRGNSPLHF. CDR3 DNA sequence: TGTGCCAGCAGTTACTCTAGGGACAGGGGTAATTCACCCCTCCACTTT.

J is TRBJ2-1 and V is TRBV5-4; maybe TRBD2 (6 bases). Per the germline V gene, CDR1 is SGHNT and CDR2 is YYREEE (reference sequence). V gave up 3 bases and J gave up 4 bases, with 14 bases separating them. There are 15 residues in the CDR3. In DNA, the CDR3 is TGTGCCAGCAGCTACGGGCTGGGGACTTACAATGAGCAGTTCTTC. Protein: CASSYGLGTYNEQFF.

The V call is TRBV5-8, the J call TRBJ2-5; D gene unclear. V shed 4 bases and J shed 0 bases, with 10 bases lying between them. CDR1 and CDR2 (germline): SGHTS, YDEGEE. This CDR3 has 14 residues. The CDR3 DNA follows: TGTGCCAGCAGCCCTGGAAGGTACCAAGAGACCCAGTACTTC. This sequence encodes CASSPGRYQETQYF.

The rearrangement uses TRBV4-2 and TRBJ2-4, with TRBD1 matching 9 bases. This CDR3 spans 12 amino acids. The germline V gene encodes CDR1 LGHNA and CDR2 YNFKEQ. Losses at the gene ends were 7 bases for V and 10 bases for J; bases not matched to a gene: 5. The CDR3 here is CASIYGTGIQYF. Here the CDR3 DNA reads TGTGCCAGCATCTACGGGACAGGGATTCAGTACTTC.

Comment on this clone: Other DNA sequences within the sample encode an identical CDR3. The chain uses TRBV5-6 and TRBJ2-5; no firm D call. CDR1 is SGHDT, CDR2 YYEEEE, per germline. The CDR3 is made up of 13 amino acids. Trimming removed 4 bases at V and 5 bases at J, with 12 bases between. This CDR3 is CASSLRNGETQYF. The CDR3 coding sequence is TGTGCCAGCAGCCTAAGGAATGGGGAGACCCAGTACTTC.

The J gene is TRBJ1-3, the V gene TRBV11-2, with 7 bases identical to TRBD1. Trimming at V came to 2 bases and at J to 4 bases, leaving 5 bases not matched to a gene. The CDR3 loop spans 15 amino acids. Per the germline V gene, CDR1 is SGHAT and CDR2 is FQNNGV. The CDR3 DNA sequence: TGTGCCAGCAGCTTAACCGGGACAGAAGGAAACACCATATATTTT. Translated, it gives CASSLTGTEGNTIYF.

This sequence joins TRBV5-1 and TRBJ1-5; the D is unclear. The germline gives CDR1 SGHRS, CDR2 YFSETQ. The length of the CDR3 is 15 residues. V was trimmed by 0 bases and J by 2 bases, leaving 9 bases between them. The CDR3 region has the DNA TGCGCCAGCAGCTTGGGGGGAAGCGGCAATCAGCCCCAGCATTTT. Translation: CASSLGGSGNQPQHF.